This entry concerns a single T cell receptor (beta chain). Authors' methods: Estimation of nucleated cell counts relied on the amplification of reference gene primers. Only in-frame clones appear in the TCRdb table, and some are missing; sequencing was by immunoSEQ multiplex PCR. V, J and clone size are taken as reported in that table, and D and trimming were inferred from the DNA itself. The sample includes about 220,000 clones, more than 70% of them seen just once. The V gene lost 10 bases and the J gene lost 0 bases, with 23 bases spanning the gap. This CDR3 region has 17 residues. The germline CDR1 and CDR2 sequences are SGDLS and YYNGEE. This specimen comes from a study of blood T cell repertoires in COVID-19. Study summary: The cDNA or gDNA used as material had been derived from T cells, B-cell-depleted T cells, or PBMCs.

The TCR originated in a woman aged 80 or over with acute or convalescent COVID-19. Material for sequencing was peripheral blood. The chain carries TRBV9 and TRBJ1-3, with D perhaps TRBD1 (5 bases). The chain's CDR3 is CARAGAGPDFSGNTIYF. CDR3 DNA sequence: TGTGCCCGAGCTGGGGCCGGGCCCGACTTCTCTGGAAACACCATATATTTT.